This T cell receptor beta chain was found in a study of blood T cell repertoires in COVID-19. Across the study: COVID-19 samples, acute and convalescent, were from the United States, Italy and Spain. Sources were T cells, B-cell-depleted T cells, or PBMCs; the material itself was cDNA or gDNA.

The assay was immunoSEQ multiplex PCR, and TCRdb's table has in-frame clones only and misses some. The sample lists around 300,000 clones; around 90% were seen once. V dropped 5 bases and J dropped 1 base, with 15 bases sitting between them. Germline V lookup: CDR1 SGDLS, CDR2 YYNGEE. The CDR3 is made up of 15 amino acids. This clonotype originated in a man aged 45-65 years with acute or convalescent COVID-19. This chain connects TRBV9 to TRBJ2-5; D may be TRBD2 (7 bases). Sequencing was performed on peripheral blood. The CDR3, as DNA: TGTGCCAGCAGTGCGGGGGCCGAAACCCAAGAGACCCAGTACTTC. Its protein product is CASSAGAETQETQYF.